This is a list of T cell receptor beta chains from one sample in a study of OX40 agonist ivuxolimab in advanced cancers. Method: immunoSEQ multiplex PCR; TCRdb's copy keeps in-frame clones and lacks some. The sample includes about 83,000 clones, about 81% seen only once; the top ten take around 6.6%. The input for sequencing was CD4+ or CD8+ T cells sorted from blood, taken in a trial of the OX40 agonist ivuxolimab. These receptors all stem from an adult with an advanced solid tumor such as melanoma, head and neck, liver or kidney cancer. The CDR3 runs from the conserved cysteine through the conserved F or W. Size tells how often a clone was seen (once, few, many) or the class of an expanded clone, and some rows leave it out.

TRBJ1-1 12 TRBV5-8 few CASSPFGVEAFF
TRBJ2-6 17 TRBV6-1 . CASSASQGVDGANVLTF
TRBJ2-5 14 TRBV6-6 . CASSLSTTQETQYF
TRBJ2-2 15 TRBV5-1 . CASNSGQGATGELFF
TRBJ1-2 14 TRBV18 . CASSPQAANYGYTF
TRBJ2-2 16 TRBV19 . CASTSGFQANTGELFF
TRBJ1-2 12 TRBV5-6 . CASSGGDGGYTF
TRBJ2-7 11 TRBV30 . CAWGGGYEQYF
TRBJ1-2 13 TRBV7-8 once CASRPTGTNGYTF
TRBJ2-1 15 TRBV19 . CASTTGQGRYNEQFF
TRBJ1-4 15 TRBV6-5 once CASSYSMGTNEKLFF
TRBJ2-3 13 TRBV6-5 . CASRLRSTDTQYF
TRBJ1-2 14 TRBV30 few CAWRSFRGDYGYTF
TRBJ2-5 11 TRBV20-1 . CSAPTGETQYF
TRBJ2-7 14 TRBV6-1 . CASSPRGRDYEQYF
TRBJ1-6 14 TRBV10-3 once CAISRGAGNSPLHF
TRBJ2-1 14 TRBV7-2 . CASSWGGTYNEQFF
TRBJ2-5 13 TRBV14 few CASSPRVKETQYF
TRBJ1-1 15 TRBV30 . CASSIARTVNTEAFF
TRBJ2-3 15 TRBV5-1 . CASSLRSASTDTQYF
TRBJ2-3 15 TRBV5-6 . CASSLARGGRDTQYF
TRBJ1-5 15 TRBV6-1 . CASRGRTYSNQPQHF
TRBJ2-1 16 TRBV18 . CASSPWAGVGGNEQFF
TRBJ2-3 17 TRBV15 once CATSRVQHQGFQDTQYF
TRBJ2-3 15 TRBV27 . CASLTRGEGTDTQYF
TRBJ2-7 11 TRBV7-9 . CASRSDYEQYF
TRBJ1-2 13 TRBV7-2 . CASSLDAVYGYTF
TRBJ2-2 16 TRBV13 . CASRPRWTGSTGELFF
TRBJ1-3 15 TRBV7-2 . CASSPRGSSGNTIYF
TRBJ2-3 13 TRBV5-4 . CASSHPGPDTQYF
TRBJ2-2 15 TRBV7-3 few CASSPGSRDTGELFF
TRBJ1-5 13 TRBV18 few CASSVKTNQPQHF
TRBJ1-1 12 TRBV6-5 . CASSQGFTEAFF
TRBJ2-7 14 TRBV7-9 . CASSSTNPGYEQYF
TRBJ1-5 16 TRBV19 . CASSLWIQERYQPQHF
TRBJ2-2 14 TRBV30 . CAWSRLGGTGELFF
TRBJ2-3 11 TRBV6-5 . CAAQGPDTQYF
TRBJ2-1 19 TRBV7-9 . CASSFSIRSGRTSANEQFF
TRBJ2-5 15 TRBV5-4 once CASSSRDRVGETQYF
TRBJ1-2 18 TRBV21-1 . CASSKGRTGSAGTYGYTF
TRBJ2-5 14 TRBV4-1 . CASSQEASIETQYF
TRBJ2-3 16 TRBV7-9 . CASSLASGGRGDTQYF
TRBJ2-4 16 TRBV11-2 . CASSLGQGSAKNIQYF
TRBJ1-5 14 TRBV2 . CASGLDRGNQPQHF
TRBJ1-4 15 TRBV9 . CASSVVSGAAEKLFF
TRBJ1-2 13 TRBV5-1 . CASSLAQGGGYTF
TRBJ1-2 15 TRBV9 . CASSPGGTGVRGYTF
TRBJ2-7 14 TRBV27 . CASSRTAHSYEQYF
TRBJ1-1 14 TRBV6-5 . CASSYPDRGAEAFF
TRBJ1-1 15 TRBV9 . CASSPRQGSHTEAFF
TRBJ1-6 15 TRBV28 . CASSSPSGGGSPLHF
TRBJ2-4 16 TRBV21-1 . CASSKLDPIAKNIQYF
TRBJ2-3 16 TRBV7-9 . CASSLGDRVFADTQYF
TRBJ2-1 16 TRBV7-2 . CASSLRGQLSYNEQFF
TRBJ2-1 13 TRBV11-3 . CASSLASYNEQFF
TRBJ2-1 14 TRBV19 . CASSMGDTNNEQFF
TRBJ1-1 13 TRBV30 few CAWNQGQVTEAFF
TRBJ2-7 15 TRBV11-3 . CASSLKGRRSYEQYF
TRBJ2-2 15 TRBV7-2 . CASSLRQGASGELFF
TRBJ2-7 13 TRBV18 . CASSPKVGGEQYF